This T cell receptor beta chain stems from a study of blood T cell repertoires in COVID-19. Background on the study: Specimens from acute and convalescent COVID-19 originated in the United States, Italy and Spain. In each case, the material was cDNA or gDNA derived from T cells, B-cell-depleted T cells, or PBMCs.

In the original processing: Amplified reference gene primers provided the basis for estimating nucleated cell counts. Assay used: immunoSEQ multiplex PCR; TCRdb lists only in-frame clones, some missing. From that table come the V and J calls and clone size; the DNA was used to work out D and trimming. The sample records 250,000 to 300,000 clones, more than 75% being singletons. This CDR3 comprises 16 residues. From germline, CDR1 is LNHNV and CDR2 YYDKDF (reference sequence). J was trimmed by 6 bases and V by 0 bases; bases with no gene match: 7. The sample consisted of peripheral blood. V usage is TRBV15 and J usage is TRBJ1-2, with 10 bases matching TRBD1. This TCR was recovered from a woman aged 40 to 50 who had recovered from COVID-19. The CDR3 is CATSRDTDRGRDGYTF. The DNA for the CDR3 is TGTGCCACCAGCAGAGACACGGACAGGGGGAGAGATGGCTACACCTTC.